A single sample is the source of the 27 T cell receptor beta chains below, sequenced in a study of blood T cell repertoires in COVID-19. The method was immunoSEQ multiplex PCR; TCRdb's version includes in-frame clones alone and lacks a portion of them. The sample shows some 190,000 clones, more than 75% of them seen only once. Sequencing used PBMCs or T cells enriched from blood (not recorded which). Receptor source: a woman aged 50 to 60 with acute COVID-19.

The chain couples TRBV7-6 to TRBJ2-1, with 7 bases matching TRBD2. The J segment lost 4 bases and the V segment lost 5 bases, leaving 11 bases of the junction unmatched. The CDR3 runs to 16 residues. The germline V gene encodes CDR1 SGHVS and CDR2 FNYEAQ. CDR3 in DNA: TGTGCCAGCAGCCCCTCGGGGAGCGGGGCATACAATGAGCAGTTCTTC. Encoded protein: CASSPSGSGAYNEQFF.

The CDR3 loop reads CASSPGSSPLHF. The CDR3 DNA follows: TGTGCCAGCAGTCCCGGGAGTTCACCCCTCCACTTT. J is TRBJ1-6 and V is TRBV12-3 or TRBV12-4, with D unresolved. Trimming took off 5 bases at V and 9 bases at J, with 8 bases between the two ends. This CDR3 spans 12 amino acids.

V usage is TRBV4-1 and J usage is TRBJ2-1, with 9 bases that match TRBD2. Looked up from germline, CDR1 is MGHRA and CDR2 is YSYEKL. The CDR3 runs 17 residues. The J segment lost 9 bases and the V segment lost 0 bases, leaving 12 bases of the junction unmatched. As DNA, the CDR3 is TGCGCCAGCAGCCAAGATACCCCGGCGGGGGGGCGGATTGAGCAGTTCTTC. Residues: CASSQDTPAGGRIEQFF.

The V gene is TRBV9, the J gene TRBJ2-2; a possible D gene is TRBD2 (7 bases). Germline CDR1 and CDR2: SGDLS and YYNGEE. Trimming pared 0 bases from V and 4 bases from J, leaving 10 bases between. This CDR3 spans 15 amino acids. The CDR3 loop is CASSVGEGVTGELFF. The DNA for the CDR3 is TGTGCCAGCAGCGTAGGGGAGGGGGTCACCGGGGAGCTGTTTTTT.

V gene TRBV9 combines with J gene TRBJ2-3, with 11 bases fitting TRBD2. The V gene's germline CDR1 is SGDLS and CDR2 YYNGEE. The CDR3 is made up of 17 amino acids. V lost 0 bases and J lost 3; bases outside the gene matches: 6. Written as DNA, the CDR3 is TGTGCCAGCAGCGTAGTGGAGGGACTAGCGGAAACAGATACGCAGTATTTT. Residues: CASSVVEGLAETDTQYF.

V usage is TRBV24-1 and J usage is TRBJ2-3; 7 bases are a match to TRBD2. The CDR3 totals 16 residues. Losses at the gene ends were 1 base for V and 2 bases for J; bases not matched to a gene: 5. Germline V gives CDR1 KGHDR, CDR2 SFDVKD. CDR3 amino acids: CATSDFVRGDTDTQYF. In DNA, the CDR3 is TGTGCCACCAGTGATTTTGTTCGGGGGGACACAGATACGCAGTATTTT.

V and J are TRBV6-2 or TRBV6-3 and TRBJ2-2; 9 bases fit TRBD1. The ends lost 2 bases at V and 4 bases at J; junction bases unmatched: 14. The CDR3 extends over 19 amino acids. Germline-derived CDR1 and CDR2 are MNHEY and SVGEGT. CDR3 DNA sequence: TGTGCCAGCAGTTACGGGACCGGGACAGGGTTCTCGGGCACCGGGGAGCTGTTTTTT. Its protein product is CASSYGTGTGFSGTGELFF.

This chain connects TRBV18 to TRBJ2-2; tentatively, D is TRBD1 (5 bases). Germline V gene lookup returns CDR1 KGHSH and CDR2 LQKENI. V shed 0 bases and J shed 6 bases, with 14 bases lying between them. CDR3 length: 16 residues. CDR3 sequence (DNA): TGTGCCAGCTCACCACCGGATCTGGGGCGTGCCGGGGAGCTGTTTTTT. Translating gives CASSPPDLGRAGELFF.

The rearrangement joins TRBV4-3 to TRBJ1-4; weak D call: TRBD1 (6 bases). Germline V lookup: CDR1 LGHNA, CDR2 YSLEER. This CDR3 is 14 amino acids long. The V gene lost 4 bases and the J gene lost 8 bases, with 14 bases spanning the gap. The CDR3 DNA reads TGCGCCAGCAGCCGTGGACAGTTTAGGGAAAAACTGTTTTTT. Translated, it gives CASSRGQFREKLFF.

The V call is TRBV28, the J call TRBJ1-5, with TRBD1 as a possible D gene (5 bases). The V gene lost 5 bases and the J gene lost 0 bases, with 8 bases spanning the gap. The CDR3 length is 14 residues. Per germline, CDR1 MDHEN and CDR2 SYDVKM. The chain's CDR3 is CASSQGFSNQPQHF. In DNA, the CDR3 is TGTGCCAGCAGTCAGGGATTTAGCAATCAGCCCCAGCATTTT.

The genes are TRBV19 and TRBJ1-6; D is perhaps TRBD1 (5 bases). Trimming removed 5 bases at V and 7 bases at J, with 12 bases between. The CDR3 sequence is 14 residues long. Germline V gene data show CDR1 as LNHDA and CDR2 as SQIVND (reference sequence). The CDR3 region has the DNA TGTGCCAGTAGTGGGGGGTTTGAGAATTCACCCCTCCACTTT. Its protein is CASSGGFENSPLHF.

The V gene is TRBV4-3, the J gene TRBJ2-1; the match to TRBD2 covers 11 bases. The CDR3 runs 18 residues. From germline, CDR1 is LGHNA and CDR2 YSLEER. After removal of 1 base from V and 4 bases from J, the junction contained 9 bases not matched to a gene. The DNA of the CDR3 is TGCGCCAGCAGCCAAGGTAGCGGGGGGGCCGGGGGGTACAATGAGCAGTTCTTC. This translates into CASSQGSGGAGGYNEQFF.

This clone was recorded once. V usage is TRBV28 and J usage is TRBJ1-6, with D uncertain. Trimming took 6 bases from V and 3 from J, leaving 9 bases between them. Germline loops: CDR1 MDHEN, CDR2 SYDVKM. The CDR3 has 14 amino acids. The CDR3 DNA reads TGTGCCAGCAGCAGAGGGTACTATAATTCACCCCTCCACTTT. Translation gives CASSRGYYNSPLHF. The variable domain in full, with the rest retrieved from reference TRBV28 and TRBJ1-6, is DVKVTQSSRYLVKRTGEKVFLECVQDMDHENMFWYRQDPGLGLRLIYFSYDVKMKEKGDIPEGYSVSREKKERFSLILESASTNQTSMYLCASSRGYYNSPLHFGNGTRLTVT.

This chain joins TRBV20-1 and TRBJ2-2, with a weak D call TRBD1 (5 bases). Trimming removed 3 bases at V and 0 bases at J, with 11 bases between. The germline V gene encodes CDR1 DFQATT and CDR2 SNEGSKA (reference sequence). There are 15 residues in the CDR3. The CDR3 sequence is CSASKGMANTGELFF. DNA for the CDR3: TGCAGTGCTAGTAAGGGGATGGCGAACACCGGGGAGCTGTTTTTT.

For the CDR3, the DNA is TGCAGCGTTGTTAGCGGGGGGCAAGAGACCCAGTACTTC. As protein: CSVVSGGQETQYF. The chain employs TRBV29-1 and TRBJ2-5; TRBD2 aligns across 10 bases. Trimming took 4 bases from V and 2 from J; bases not matched to a gene: 1. From germline, CDR1 is SQVTM and CDR2 ANQGSEA. The CDR3 runs to 13 residues.

The chain links TRBV7-2 to TRBJ1-3; 8 bases match TRBD1. J gave up 6 bases and V 2 bases, and 6 bases lay outside the gene matches. In germline, CDR1 is SGHTA, CDR2 FQGNSA. The CDR3 consists of 15 residues. This CDR3 reads CASSLKGQVLNTIYF. The CDR3 DNA sequence: TGTGCCAGCAGCTTAAAGGGACAGGTCTTAAACACCATATATTTT.

The chain is built from TRBV7-2 and TRBJ2-5, with 9 bases identical to TRBD2. The junction had 11 bases not matched to a gene; V was cut back by 5 bases and J by 4 bases. Per germline, CDR1 SGHTA and CDR2 FQGNSA. There are 16 residues in the CDR3. CDR3 in DNA: TGTGCCAGCAGCCCCCCCGGGCGGGGGGGCCTAGAGACCCAGTACTTC. Encoded protein: CASSPPGRGGLETQYF.

The chain couples TRBV5-1 to TRBJ2-2, with D unresolved. V lost 3 bases, J lost 1 base, and 7 bases lay in between. The CDR3 length is 14 residues. CDR1 is SGHRS and CDR2 is YFSETQ in the germline V gene. The CDR3 DNA follows: TGCGCCAGCAGCTCCACATGGAACACCGGGGAGCTGTTTTTT. Its protein product is CASSSTWNTGELFF.

The V call is TRBV5-4, the J call TRBJ2-7, with 9 nucleotides matching TRBD2. CDR3 size: 14 residues. CDR1 and CDR2 (germline): SGHNT, YYREEE (reference sequence). The J segment lost 6 bases and the V segment lost 1 base, leaving 5 bases of the junction unmatched. This CDR3 reads CASSLRSGGIEQYV. The CDR3 nucleotides are TGTGCCAGCAGCTTGAGAAGCGGGGGGATCGAGCAGTACGTC.

The gene calls are TRBV18 and TRBJ1-2; D is unresolved. Germline lookup yields CDR1 KGHSH and CDR2 LQKENI. The CDR3 is 12 residues long. Trimming took 10 bases from V and 8 from J, leaving 17 bases between them. CDR3 bases: TGTGCCACCAAACCAGGTGACGGAGGCTACACCTTC. This gives the protein CATKPGDGGYTF.

This chain uses TRBV28 with TRBJ1-2, with TRBD1 matching 9 bases. The V gene's germline CDR1 is MDHEN and CDR2 SYDVKM. This CDR3 comprises 15 residues. The V and J ends lost 5 bases and 2 bases, in that order; junction bases with no gene match: 6. In nucleotides, the CDR3 is TGTGCCAGCAGTCATACAGGGGGCAAGAACTATGGCTACACCTTC. Translation gives CASSHTGGKNYGYTF.

The V and J genes are TRBV7-8 and TRBJ2-1, with 7 positions matching TRBD2. This CDR3 is 16 amino acids long. CDR1 is SGHVS, CDR2 FQNEAQ, per germline. With V trimmed by 5 bases and J by 5 bases, 12 bases remained unmatched. CDR3 in amino acids: CASSGYRRGEDNEQFF. Here the CDR3 DNA reads TGTGCCAGCAGCGGGTACCGACGGGGGGAAGACAATGAGCAGTTCTTC.

This clone was recorded once. V gene TRBV27 combines with J gene TRBJ1-1; 7 bases agree with TRBD1. J lost 11 bases, V lost 5 bases, and 8 bases had no gene match. Germline V CDR1 and CDR2: MNHEY, SMNVEV (reference sequence). CDR3 length equals 12 residues. CDR3 coding DNA: TGTGCCAGCAGTACACAGGGGCTGAGGGCTTTCTTT. It codes for CASSTQGLRAFF.

CDR3: CASSLVSPGTTEGYTF. The DNA of the CDR3 is TGTGCCAGCAGCTTGGTAAGCCCCGGGACAACGGAAGGCTACACCTTC. The gene calls are TRBV5-5 and TRBJ1-2; perhaps TRBD1 as D (6 bases). Trimming removed 0 bases from V and 8 bases from J, with 20 bases in between. The CDR3 spans 16 residues. Germline V lookup: CDR1 SGHKS, CDR2 YYEKEE (reference sequence). The full variable domain, in which reference TRBV5-5 and TRBJ1-2 provide the parts outside the CDR3, is DAGVTQSPTHLIKTRGQQVTLRCSPISGHKSVSWYQQVLGQGPQFIFQYYEKEERGRGNFPDRFSARQFPNYSSELNVNALLLGDSALYLCASSLVSPGTTEGYTFGSGTRLTVV.

V and J are TRBV6-6 and TRBJ1-1; TRBD1 agrees at 7 bases. After removal of 2 bases from V and 4 bases from J, the junction contained 7 bases not matched to a gene. Germline V lookup: CDR1 MNHNY, CDR2 SVGAGI (reference sequence). CDR3 length: 15 amino acids. CDR3 DNA: TGTGCCAGCAGTTACAAGAGGGACAGCTCCACTGAAGCTTTCTTT. It is translated as CASSYKRDSSTEAFF.

This clone came up once. The CDR3 DNA sequence: TGCGCCAGCAGTGAGGGGGGGAATAATTCACCCCTCCACTTT. Its protein is CASSEGGNNSPLHF. The genes are TRBV10-1 and TRBJ1-6, with TRBD1 as a possible D gene (5 bases). There are 14 residues in the CDR3. Deletions cut 2 bases from V and 5 bases from J, with 7 bases between. Germline CDR1 reads WNHNN; CDR2 reads SYGVQD (reference sequence).

The chain combines TRBV18 with TRBJ2-5, with TRBD1 identical over 7 bases. V was clipped by 4 bases and J by 3 bases; unmatched bases: 2. CDR3 length: 13 amino acids. The germline gives CDR1 KGHSH, CDR2 LQKENI. The CDR3 reads CASSLGQKETQYF. CDR3 DNA sequence: TGTGCCAGCTCACTGGGACAGAAAGAGACCCAGTACTTC.